This T cell receptor (beta chain) originates from a study of T cells in Graves' hyperthyroidism and ophthalmopathy. The table lists this clonotype with a few counts. What it binds is unknown. An absence of ophthalmopathy progression within 18 months meant stable Graves' hyperthyroidism. In patients aged 18 to 65, hyperthyroidism was newly diagnosed, with duration under 2 months. In germline, CDR1 is SGHTS, CDR2 YDEGEE. The CDR3 length is 14 residues. Losses at the gene ends were 3 bases for V and 1 base for J; bases not matched to a gene: 3. RNA transcripts gave rise to amplified TCR beta CDR3 regions. Initially, a first-round RT-PCR of the TCR CDR3 employed the HTBI primer set. In TCRdb, the multiplex PCR reads were re-called with MiXCR into one record per CDR3 protein. Here the sample spans 300,000 to 350,000 distinct CDR3 sequences, approximately 15% being singletons. Overall study results and limits: A 13 V-J model separated ophthalmopathy from stable hyperthyroidism. Most thyroid clonotypes expanded above 0.001 appeared in blood too.

This clonotype was sampled from a woman aged 25-40 years with Graves' hyperthyroidism. Sequencing was done on a sample of blood. The chain combines TRBV5-8 with TRBJ1-1; 7 bases are shared with TRBD1. CDR3 sequence (DNA): TGTGCCAGCAGCTCGGGACAGTCGAACACTGAAGCTTTCTTT. Amino acid sequence: CASSSGQSNTEAFF.